This T cell receptor (beta chain) is from a study of blood T cell repertoires in COVID-19. Background on the study: Donors in the United States, Italy and Spain gave samples during acute or convalescent COVID-19. Sources were T cells, B-cell-depleted T cells, or PBMCs; the material itself was cDNA or gDNA.

Under the authors' procedure: Estimated nucleated cell counts came from reference gene primer amplification. The method was immunoSEQ multiplex PCR; TCRdb's version includes in-frame clones alone and lacks a portion of them. V and J calls and clone size are those listed in that table; D and trimming were worked out from the DNA. Of around 200,000 clones listed, 83% were seen once; the top ten hold under 3%. The V gene's germline CDR1 is SGHRS and CDR2 YFSETQ. The junction had 16 bases not matched to a gene; V was cut back by 5 bases and J by 4 bases. The CDR3 spans 18 residues. Sequencing was performed on peripheral blood. The genes are TRBV5-1 and TRBJ2-7, with 12 positions matching TRBD2. The receptor comes from a woman in her thirties or forties with active or convalescent COVID-19. DNA of the CDR3: TGCGCCAGCAGTCCGGCCGACTCAGGACTAGCGGGAAGGTACGAGCAGTACTTC. It translates to CASSPADSGLAGRYEQYF.